The clone carrying this T cell receptor (beta chain) was seen many times. This specimen comes from a study of T-cell reconstitution after alpha-beta-depleted transplantation in children. Unique molecular identifiers were incorporated when the TCRbeta library was constructed. MiXCR, applied by TCRdb to the PCR reads, yields one record per CDR3 protein. The table has roughly 250,000 distinct CDR3 sequences, approximately 8.9% seen once. The germline V and J ends were trimmed by 4 bases and 2 bases, with 9 bases remaining between them. The CDR3 spans 14 residues. Germline V CDR1 and CDR2: MNHNS, SASEGT. Sample: PBMCs, mostly from graft donor cells, taken 180 days after TCRalphabeta/CD19-depleted stem cell transplant. The sequence came from a male patient younger than 18 who had a stem cell transplant for acute lymphoblastic leukemia, so the T cells may come from the graft donor. The chain uses TRBV6-1 and TRBJ1-5; D not resolved. CDR3 protein: CASSGGFGNQPQHF. The CDR3, as DNA: TGTGCCAGCAGTGGAGGCTTTGGCAATCAGCCCCAGCATTTT.